A selection of T cell receptor beta chains follows, all from one sample in a study of blood T cell repertoires in COVID-19. The method was immunoSEQ multiplex PCR; TCRdb's version includes in-frame clones alone and lacks a portion of them. Of 95,000 to 120,000 clones in the sample, more than 65% were seen once. Sequencing was done on a sample of peripheral blood. Source of these receptors: a man aged 50 or older with acute or convalescent COVID-19. CDR3s include the opening cysteine and the closing phenylalanine or tryptophan. D genes are given only for firm matches. Not every row has a clone size; where given, it reads once, few, many or a size class.

V gene: TRBV7-8; D gene: .; clone size: .; J gene: TRBJ2-1; CDR3 DNA: TGTGCCAGCAGCTTAGAGGGCGGGGAGAATGAGCAGTTCTTC; CDR3 protein: CASSLEGGENEQFF
V gene: TRBV7-2; D gene: TRBD1; clone size: .; J gene: TRBJ1-5; CDR3 DNA: TGTGCCAGCAGCTTAGCCGGACAGGGCGTCAATCAGCCCCAGCATTTT; CDR3 protein: CASSLAGQGVNQPQHF
V gene: TRBV14; D gene: .; clone size: .; J gene: TRBJ1-2; CDR3 DNA: TGTGCCAGCAGCCAAGGGGTGGGAGAATATGGCTACACCTTC; CDR3 protein: CASSQGVGEYGYTF
V gene: TRBV6-5; D gene: .; clone size: .; J gene: TRBJ2-1; CDR3 DNA: TGTGCCAGCAGTTACGGGCCAGGGGGGGAGCAGTTCTTC; CDR3 protein: CASSYGPGGEQFF
V gene: TRBV27; D gene: .; clone size: .; J gene: TRBJ1-1; CDR3 DNA: TGTGCCAGCAGTTCGTGGCAGGTGAAAGACACTGAAGCTTTCTTT; CDR3 protein: CASSSWQVKDTEAFF
V gene: TRBV7-6; D gene: .; clone size: .; J gene: TRBJ1-2; CDR3 DNA: TGTGCCAGCAGCCCTCTCCCGACAGAAGACTATGGCTACACCTTC; CDR3 protein: CASSPLPTEDYGYTF
V gene: TRBV2; D gene: TRBD2; clone size: .; J gene: TRBJ2-7; CDR3 DNA: TGTGCCAGCAGTGAAACTAGCGGGGGCTTGAGCGAGCAGTACTTC; CDR3 protein: CASSETSGGLSEQYF
V gene: TRBV6-6; D gene: .; clone size: .; J gene: TRBJ1-3; CDR3 DNA: TGTGCCAGCAGTTCGGTGGGACTGACCTCTGGAAACACCATATATTTT; CDR3 protein: CASSSVGLTSGNTIYF
V gene: TRBV12-3/TRBV12-4; D gene: .; clone size: .; J gene: TRBJ1-2; CDR3 DNA: TGTGCCAGCAGTTTGGAGAACTATGGCTACACCTTC; CDR3 protein: CASSLENYGYTF
V gene: TRBV3-1/TRBV3-2; D gene: .; clone size: .; J gene: TRBJ1-3; CDR3 DNA: TGTGCCAGCAGCCAAGTTCCTAGGACAGTTGGAAACACCATATATTTT; CDR3 protein: CASSQVPRTVGNTIYF
V gene: TRBV5-1; D gene: .; clone size: .; J gene: TRBJ2-3; CDR3 DNA: TGCGCCAGCAGCTTGGTCGCAGATACGCAGTATTTT; CDR3 protein: CASSLVADTQYF
V gene: TRBV4-1; D gene: .; clone size: .; J gene: TRBJ1-2; CDR3 DNA: TGCGCCAGCAGCCGCGCGGGTGCGGATGGCTACACCTTC; CDR3 protein: CASSRAGADGYTF
V gene: TRBV5-5; D gene: .; clone size: .; J gene: TRBJ1-2; CDR3 DNA: TGTGCCAGCAGCCAGACAGGTGTCTATGGCTACACCTTC; CDR3 protein: CASSQTGVYGYTF
V gene: TRBV6-5; D gene: TRBD1; clone size: .; J gene: TRBJ1-4; CDR3 DNA: TGTGCCAGCAGGCAGACAGGGGGACGTGAAAAACTGTTTTTT; CDR3 protein: CASRQTGGREKLFF
V gene: TRBV28; D gene: TRBD1; clone size: .; J gene: TRBJ1-4; CDR3 DNA: TGTGCCAGTGGGACAGGGGGGGATGAAAAACTGTTTTTT; CDR3 protein: CASGTGGDEKLFF
V gene: TRBV28; D gene: .; clone size: .; J gene: TRBJ2-5; CDR3 DNA: TGTGCCAGCAGCCATACTGGGGCGTCTTCGGACCAGTACTTC; CDR3 protein: CASSHTGASSDQYF
V gene: TRBV27; D gene: TRBD2; clone size: .; J gene: TRBJ2-3; CDR3 DNA: TGTGCCAGCAGTAGGGGGACTAGCGGGGGGCAGCGCACAGATACGCAGTATTTT; CDR3 protein: CASSRGTSGGQRTDTQYF
V gene: TRBV5-3; D gene: TRBD1; clone size: few; J gene: TRBJ1-4; CDR3 DNA: TGTGCCAGAAGCTTCCACAGGGGGACTAATGAAAAACTGTTTTTT; CDR3 protein: CARSFHRGTNEKLFF
V gene: TRBV9; D gene: .; clone size: .; J gene: TRBJ1-2; CDR3 DNA: TGTGCCAGCAGCGTAGATGGCAGGGAACTCTTTAACTATGGCTACACCTTC; CDR3 protein: CASSVDGRELFNYGYTF
V gene: TRBV19; D gene: .; clone size: once; J gene: TRBJ1-2; CDR3 DNA: TGTGCCAGTATCCCAGCGAACACGAACTATGGCTACACCTTC; CDR3 protein: CASIPANTNYGYTF
V gene: TRBV12-3/TRBV12-4; D gene: TRBD1; clone size: .; J gene: TRBJ1-1; CDR3 DNA: TGTGCCAGCAGACCCAGGGGGCGCACTGAAGCTTTCTTT; CDR3 protein: CASRPRGRTEAFF
V gene: TRBV19; D gene: .; clone size: .; J gene: TRBJ1-1; CDR3 DNA: TGTGCCAGTAGTATAAGCAGGGTCAAGATGAACACTGAAGCTTTCTTT; CDR3 protein: CASSISRVKMNTEAFF
V gene: TRBV6-6; D gene: TRBD2; clone size: .; J gene: TRBJ2-3; CDR3 DNA: TGTGCCAGCAGTCCCTCCCCGAATACTAGCGGGGGGGCTGTAGATACGCAGTATTTT; CDR3 protein: CASSPSPNTSGGAVDTQYF
V gene: TRBV5-4; D gene: TRBD1; clone size: once; J gene: TRBJ1-1; CDR3 DNA: TGTGCCAGCAGCCGTACAGGGGCCACTGAAGCTTTCTTT; CDR3 protein: CASSRTGATEAFF
V gene: TRBV6-5; D gene: .; clone size: .; J gene: TRBJ1-6; CDR3 DNA: TGTGCCAGGGGAGGCAATTCACCCCTCCACTTT; CDR3 protein: CARGGNSPLHF
V gene: TRBV19; D gene: .; clone size: .; J gene: TRBJ1-1; CDR3 DNA: TGTGCCAGTAGAGACATGCTCAAGAACACTGAAGCTTTCTTT; CDR3 protein: CASRDMLKNTEAFF
V gene: TRBV19; D gene: TRBD1; clone size: .; J gene: TRBJ2-5; CDR3 DNA: TGTGCCAGTAGTATAAGGGCGCAGGGGGTAGGGGAGACCCAGTACTTC; CDR3 protein: CASSIRAQGVGETQYF
V gene: TRBV24-1; D gene: .; clone size: .; J gene: TRBJ2-3; CDR3 DNA: TGTGCCACCAGTGATTTTAGTGGTGGCTACTACACAGATACGCAGTATTTT; CDR3 protein: CATSDFSGGYYTDTQYF
V gene: TRBV5-1; D gene: .; clone size: .; J gene: TRBJ2-7; CDR3 DNA: TGCGCCAGCAGCTTGGCAGGGGAGCAGTACTTC; CDR3 protein: CASSLAGEQYF
V gene: TRBV28; D gene: TRBD1; clone size: once; J gene: TRBJ1-5; CDR3 DNA: TGTGCCAGCAGCCCCGGGAGCGGGACAGGGAAAAATCAGCCCCAGCATTTT; CDR3 protein: CASSPGSGTGKNQPQHF
V gene: TRBV6-6; D gene: TRBD1; clone size: .; J gene: TRBJ2-1; CDR3 DNA: TGTGCCAGCAGTCCCCGGACAGGGTCCTCCTACAATGAGCAGTTCTTC; CDR3 protein: CASSPRTGSSYNEQFF
V gene: TRBV5-1; D gene: TRBD1; clone size: .; J gene: TRBJ2-3; CDR3 DNA: TGCGCCAGCGGGACAGGGGTGGCAGATACGCAGTATTTT; CDR3 protein: CASGTGVADTQYF
V gene: TRBV5-1; D gene: .; clone size: .; J gene: TRBJ2-2; CDR3 DNA: TGCGCCAGCAGCTTGGTTCCTGAGAGGGCACGGACCGGGGAGCTGTTTTTT; CDR3 protein: CASSLVPERARTGELFF
V gene: TRBV6-4; D gene: .; clone size: once; J gene: TRBJ2-5; CDR3 DNA: TGTGCCAGCAGTGATCCCGGGGTCCAAGAGACCCAGTACTTC; CDR3 protein: CASSDPGVQETQYF
V gene: TRBV19; D gene: .; clone size: .; J gene: TRBJ1-6; CDR3 DNA: TGTGCCAGTCGGGTGGGACAAACGCGGAATTCACCCCTCCACTTT; CDR3 protein: CASRVGQTRNSPLHF
V gene: TRBV2; D gene: .; clone size: once; J gene: TRBJ1-1; CDR3 DNA: TGTGCCAGCAGAGGGGACTCCCAAGACACTGAAGCTTTCTTT; CDR3 protein: CASRGDSQDTEAFF
V gene: TRBV6-5; D gene: .; clone size: .; J gene: TRBJ1-2; CDR3 DNA: TGTGCCAGCAGTTACTCGCAGGGCTCTAGGAGCAATGGCTACACCTTC; CDR3 protein: CASSYSQGSRSNGYTF
V gene: TRBV3-1/TRBV3-2; D gene: TRBD1; clone size: .; J gene: TRBJ1-1; CDR3 DNA: TGTGCCAGCAGCCAACGGGACAGGGGAGGAGGAGAAGCTTTCTTT; CDR3 protein: CASSQRDRGGGEAFF
V gene: TRBV28; D gene: TRBD1; clone size: .; J gene: TRBJ1-5; CDR3 DNA: TGTGCCAGCAGTTTATCCGGGACAGGATATCAGCCCCAGCATTTT; CDR3 protein: CASSLSGTGYQPQHF
V gene: TRBV19; D gene: .; clone size: .; J gene: TRBJ1-5; CDR3 DNA: TGTGCCAGTAGTCCCGGTTGGCAGGGACAATCCCAGCATTTT; CDR3 protein: CASSPGWQGQSQHF
V gene: TRBV6-6; D gene: .; clone size: .; J gene: TRBJ1-1; CDR3 DNA: TGTGCCAGCAGTTACGGGCAGGGAGGTTACGCTGAAGCTTTCTTT; CDR3 protein: CASSYGQGGYAEAFF
V gene: TRBV2; D gene: TRBD1; clone size: .; J gene: TRBJ2-5; CDR3 DNA: TGTGCCAGCAGTGGACAGGGGAGGAGAGAGACCCAGTACTTC; CDR3 protein: CASSGQGRRETQYF
V gene: TRBV28; D gene: TRBD1; clone size: .; J gene: TRBJ1-5; CDR3 DNA: TGTGCCAGCAGCCGCCGGACAGGGTATCAGCCCCAGCATTTT; CDR3 protein: CASSRRTGYQPQHF
V gene: TRBV30; D gene: TRBD1; clone size: .; J gene: TRBJ1-2; CDR3 DNA: TGTGCCTGGAGAGGGACAGGCCCCTCTAACTATGGCTACACCTTC; CDR3 protein: CAWRGTGPSNYGYTF
V gene: TRBV9; D gene: TRBD1; clone size: .; J gene: TRBJ1-6; CDR3 DNA: TGTGCCAGCAGCGCTGGGACAGGGGGATCACCCCTCCACTTT; CDR3 protein: CASSAGTGGSPLHF
V gene: TRBV7-3; D gene: TRBD2; clone size: .; J gene: TRBJ2-1; CDR3 DNA: TGTGCCAGCAGCCCCTGGGTAGCGGGGTTCAATGAGCAGTTCTTC; CDR3 protein: CASSPWVAGFNEQFF
V gene: TRBV5-1; D gene: .; clone size: .; J gene: TRBJ1-2; CDR3 DNA: TGCGCCAGCAGCTTGAATCCAGGGGCTGGCTACACCTTC; CDR3 protein: CASSLNPGAGYTF